This T cell receptor (beta chain) was observed in a study of T cell responses to AZD1222 COVID-19 vaccine. Study-wide results and caveats: Just a handful of AZD1222 recipients tested seropositive at baseline. Donors were largely white British and mainly female; clonal diversity was possibly underestimated.

There are a few counts of this clone. Its antigen is unknown. This CDR3 region has 16 residues. Germline CDR1 and CDR2: SEHNR and FQNEAQ (reference sequence). V lost 2 bases and J lost 6, with 19 bases in between. The data were produced by immunoSEQ multiplex PCR, yet TCRdb's version contains in-frame clones alone and is incomplete. The sample contains more than 120,000 clones, 93% of which appear only once. This rearrangement joins TRBV7-9 to TRBJ1-1; D is uncertain. The TCR comes from an adult in good health. Sequenced material: peripheral blood, taken on day 0 of AZD1222 vaccination. CDR3 amino acids: CASSLQLGFASSEAFF. For the CDR3, the DNA is TGTGCCAGCAGCTTACAGCTGGGGTTCGCGAGCTCTGAAGCTTTCTTT. Supplemented by reference TRBV7-9 and TRBJ1-1, the full variable domain reads DTGVSQNPRHKITKRGQNVTFRCDPISEHNRLYWYRQTLGQGPEFLTYFQNEAQLEKSRLLSDRFSAERPKGSFSTLEIQRTEQGDSAMYLCASSLQLGFASSEAFFGQGTRLTVV.